What follows describes a single T cell receptor (beta chain). Its antigen is undetermined. Whereas donors were nominally healthy upon sampling, unrecorded immune exposures were probable. After removal of 2 bases from V and 6 bases from J, the junction contained 2 bases not matched to a gene. Germline CDR1 is SGHTA and CDR2 is FQGTGA. The CDR3 has 15 residues. These data come from a study of cytomegalovirus exposure and HLA in healthy donors. Overall study results and limits: Later analysis demonstrated an association between a missense DCLRE1C variant and TCR beta V- and J-gene trimming.

The primer mix had 60 Vbeta and 13 Jbeta primers. Original processing methods: The count from a later analysis was 65 million to 90 million unique TCR beta chains, 9 million to 12 million of them shared. Profiled with immunoSEQ multiplex PCR; TCRdb holds only in-frame clones, not every one. For V, J and clone size, that table is used; D and trimming come from the DNA. This table has some 110,000 clones, over 70% appearing once. The TCR was taken from a woman aged 40 to 50 in good health and CMV-seropositive. Sequenced sample: PBMCs. J is TRBJ2-1 and V is TRBV7-3; TRBD2 matches 12 bases. The chain's CDR3 is CASSLGGLAGNEQFF. In nucleotides, the CDR3 is TGTGCCAGCAGCTTAGGGGGACTAGCGGGCAATGAGCAGTTCTTC.